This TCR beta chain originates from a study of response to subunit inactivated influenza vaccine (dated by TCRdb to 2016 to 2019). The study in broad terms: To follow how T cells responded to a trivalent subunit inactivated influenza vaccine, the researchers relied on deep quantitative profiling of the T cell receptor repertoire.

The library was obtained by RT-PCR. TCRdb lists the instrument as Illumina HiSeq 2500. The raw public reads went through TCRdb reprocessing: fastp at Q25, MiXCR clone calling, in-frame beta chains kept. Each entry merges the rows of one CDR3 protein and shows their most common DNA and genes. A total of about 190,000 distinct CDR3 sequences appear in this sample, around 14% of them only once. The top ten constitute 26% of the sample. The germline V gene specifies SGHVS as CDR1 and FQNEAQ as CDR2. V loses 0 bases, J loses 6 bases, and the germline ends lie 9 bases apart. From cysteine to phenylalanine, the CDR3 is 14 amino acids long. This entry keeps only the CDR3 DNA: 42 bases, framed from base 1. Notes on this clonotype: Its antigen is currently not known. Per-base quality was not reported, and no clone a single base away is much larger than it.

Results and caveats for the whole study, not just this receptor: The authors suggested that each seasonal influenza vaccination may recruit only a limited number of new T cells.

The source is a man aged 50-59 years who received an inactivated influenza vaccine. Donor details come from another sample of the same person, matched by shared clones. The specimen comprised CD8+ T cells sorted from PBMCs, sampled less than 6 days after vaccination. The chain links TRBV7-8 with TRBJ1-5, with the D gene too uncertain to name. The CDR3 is CASSLALSAQPQHF. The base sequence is TGTGCCAGCAGCTTAGCACTGTCAGCTCAGCCCCAGCATTTT.